This is a list of T cell receptor beta chains from one sample in a study of shared clonotypes between healthy human individuals. Sequencing was performed with immunoSEQ multiplex PCR; in TCRdb, only in-frame clones are kept and a portion is missing. This sample has 850,000 to 1,200,000 clones; 60% to 80% occur once, and the top ten carry about 1.5%. Sequenced material: memory CD4+ T cells sorted from blood. The source is a man between 18 and 35 years old in good health. Both conserved end residues are part of each CDR3. The order of the fields is V gene, J gene, CDR3 protein.

v_call: TRBV28
j_call: TRBJ2-7
cdr3_aa: CASSLGGDSYEQYF

v_call: TRBV5-5
j_call: TRBJ1-6
cdr3_aa: CASSLAERAPYSPLHF

v_call: TRBV28
j_call: TRBJ1-1
cdr3_aa: CASSALTEAFF

v_call: TRBV2
j_call: TRBJ2-7
cdr3_aa: CASSVLTSGTAEQYF

v_call: TRBV9
j_call: TRBJ2-7
cdr3_aa: CASSVVGNSYEQYF

v_call: TRBV9
j_call: TRBJ2-1
cdr3_aa: CASSLEDRLNYNEQFF

v_call: TRBV7-9
j_call: TRBJ1-2
cdr3_aa: CASSWDRGQNGYTF

v_call: TRBV5-1
j_call: TRBJ1-4
cdr3_aa: CASSLEPGGDNEKLFF

v_call: TRBV6-5
j_call: TRBJ1-2
cdr3_aa: CASSYSTGYGYTF

v_call: TRBV30
j_call: TRBJ1-6
cdr3_aa: CAWNQQDRSPLHF

v_call: TRBV18
j_call: TRBJ1-1
cdr3_aa: CASSPQGSDTEAFF

v_call: TRBV15
j_call: TRBJ1-4
cdr3_aa: CATSGRPGPLFF

v_call: TRBV7-2
j_call: TRBJ2-7
cdr3_aa: CASSVGGYEQYF

v_call: TRBV25-1
j_call: TRBJ1-1
cdr3_aa: CASSVYREAFF

v_call: TRBV6-1
j_call: TRBJ2-6
cdr3_aa: CASSEARQGWAGANVLTF

v_call: TRBV18
j_call: TRBJ2-7
cdr3_aa: CASSYDRVEQYF

v_call: TRBV2
j_call: TRBJ2-1
cdr3_aa: CASSAGTSGFNEQFF

v_call: TRBV18
j_call: TRBJ1-1
cdr3_aa: CASSPPVRDEVNTEAFF

v_call: TRBV30
j_call: TRBJ2-2
cdr3_aa: CAWSTAGTGELFF

v_call: TRBV7-6
j_call: TRBJ2-7
cdr3_aa: CASSWGQGTGEQYF